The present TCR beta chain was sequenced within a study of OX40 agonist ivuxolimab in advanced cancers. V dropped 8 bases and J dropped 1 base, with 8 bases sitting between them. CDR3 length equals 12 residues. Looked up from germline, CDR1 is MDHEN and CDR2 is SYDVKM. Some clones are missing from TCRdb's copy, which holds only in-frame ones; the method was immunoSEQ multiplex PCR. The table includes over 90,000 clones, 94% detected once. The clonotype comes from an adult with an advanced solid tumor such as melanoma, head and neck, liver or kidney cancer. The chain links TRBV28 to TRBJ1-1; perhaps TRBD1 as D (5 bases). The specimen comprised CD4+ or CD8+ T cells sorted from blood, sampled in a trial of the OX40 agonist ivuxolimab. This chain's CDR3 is CASSDRNTEAFF. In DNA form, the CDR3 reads TGTGCCAGCTCCGACAGGAACACTGAAGCTTTCTTT.